This T cell receptor beta chain was obtained from a study of T-cell memory formation after mild COVID-19. Study observations and caveats: Day 37-peaking second-wave clones had unconfirmed SARS-CoV-2 specificity.

Via MiXCR, TCRdb re-called the 5' RACE reads, giving one row per CDR3 protein. The data hold roughly 450,000 distinct CDR3 sequences, with roughly 18% observed a single time. For this clonotype: Its specificity is unknown.

Germline V gene lookup returns CDR1 SGHVS and CDR2 FQNEAQ. CDR3 size: 15 residues. The V segment lost 6 bases and the J segment 3 bases; nucleotides outside the gene matches: 7. Sequencing input: PBMCs or a T cell subset sorted from them (not recorded which). The chain is built from TRBV7-8 and TRBJ2-2, with 7 bases identical to TRBD1. This sequence was found in an adult woman who had mild COVID-19 (a few samples of this study predate the infection). Cell type and time point are not known. DNA for the CDR3: TGTGCCAGCAGTTCAGAGGGACAGCACACCGGGGAGCTGTTTTTT. It specifies CASSSEGQHTGELFF.